The rows below give T cell receptor beta chains drawn from one sample of a study of blood T cell repertoires in COVID-19. Profiling relied on immunoSEQ multiplex PCR, and the TCRdb table lists in-frame clones only, not all of them. Among 14,000 to 15,000 clones listed, around 77% were seen once. The source material was peripheral blood. These TCRs come from a human donor in a cohort sampled during active COVID-19. The CDR3 runs from the conserved cysteine through the conserved F or W. Fields, in order: CDR3 protein, CDR3 DNA, D gene, CDR3 length, clone size, J gene, V gene. D genes are given only for firm matches. Where a row states a size, it is once, few, many or the class of an expanded clone; other rows omit it.

cdr3_aa: CASSRDRALSGYTF; cdr3_nt: TGTGCCAGCAGCAGGGACAGGGCGCTTAGTGGCTACACCTTC; d_call: TRBD1; cdr3_length: 14; clone_size: -; j_call: TRBJ1-2; v_call: TRBV27
cdr3_aa: CASSEEGQNYEQYF; cdr3_nt: TGTGCCAGCAGTGAGGAGGGACAGAACTACGAGCAGTACTTC; d_call: -; cdr3_length: 14; clone_size: -; j_call: TRBJ2-7; v_call: TRBV25-1
cdr3_aa: CASSDPTQASYEQYF; cdr3_nt: TGTGCCAGCAGTGACCCGACACAGGCCTCCTACGAGCAGTACTTC; d_call: -; cdr3_length: 15; clone_size: few; j_call: TRBJ2-7; v_call: TRBV2
cdr3_aa: CASSLGTGTYGYTF; cdr3_nt: TGTGCCAGCAGCCTCGGGACAGGGACCTATGGCTACACCTTC; d_call: TRBD1; cdr3_length: 14; clone_size: -; j_call: TRBJ1-2; v_call: TRBV5-6
cdr3_aa: CSVDRGNIQYF; cdr3_nt: TGCAGCGTTGACAGGGGAAACATTCAGTACTTC; d_call: -; cdr3_length: 11; clone_size: -; j_call: TRBJ2-4; v_call: TRBV29-1
cdr3_aa: CASSDWLAGSEQFF; cdr3_nt: TGTGCCAGCAGTGATTGGCTAGCGGGGAGTGAGCAGTTCTTC; d_call: TRBD2; cdr3_length: 14; clone_size: -; j_call: TRBJ2-1; v_call: TRBV25-1
cdr3_aa: CASGSETNTEAFF; cdr3_nt: TGTGCTAGTGGTTCGGAGACGAACACTGAAGCTTTCTTT; d_call: -; cdr3_length: 13; clone_size: -; j_call: TRBJ1-1; v_call: TRBV12-5
cdr3_aa: CASSEARVGPYGYTF; cdr3_nt: TGTGCCAGCAGTGAAGCGCGGGTCGGACCCTATGGCTACACCTTC; d_call: -; cdr3_length: 15; clone_size: -; j_call: TRBJ1-2; v_call: TRBV2
cdr3_aa: CASSAAGTGRREAFF; cdr3_nt: TGTGCCAGCAGTGCAGCCGGGACAGGGCGCCGTGAAGCTTTCTTT; d_call: TRBD1; cdr3_length: 15; clone_size: -; j_call: TRBJ1-1; v_call: TRBV27
cdr3_aa: CASSSGVLFLDTQYF; cdr3_nt: TGTGCCAGCAGCTCCGGGGTCCTTTTTCTAGATACGCAGTATTTT; d_call: -; cdr3_length: 15; clone_size: -; j_call: TRBJ2-3; v_call: TRBV7-9
cdr3_aa: CASSGGLAGGDEQFF; cdr3_nt: TGCGCCAGCAGCGGGGGACTAGCGGGAGGGGATGAGCAGTTCTTC; d_call: TRBD2; cdr3_length: 15; clone_size: -; j_call: TRBJ2-1; v_call: TRBV5-1
cdr3_aa: CASSLGLAGGSGEQFF; cdr3_nt: TGTGCCAGCAGTCTAGGACTAGCGGGGGGCTCGGGTGAGCAGTTCTTC; d_call: TRBD2; cdr3_length: 16; clone_size: -; j_call: TRBJ2-1; v_call: TRBV27
cdr3_aa: CASSSRLAGQQFF; cdr3_nt: TGTGCCAGCAGTTCACGACTAGCGGGACAGCAGTTCTTC; d_call: TRBD2; cdr3_length: 13; clone_size: -; j_call: TRBJ2-1; v_call: TRBV7-7
cdr3_aa: CASSSSLGQVAPSGNTIYF; cdr3_nt: TGTGCCAGCAGCTCATCCCTGGGACAGGTCGCCCCCTCTGGAAACACCATATATTTT; d_call: TRBD1; cdr3_length: 19; clone_size: -; j_call: TRBJ1-3; v_call: TRBV6-6
cdr3_aa: CASSKWTSGRGTDTQYF; cdr3_nt: TGTGCCAGTAGTAAATGGACTAGCGGGAGGGGCACAGATACGCAGTATTTT; d_call: TRBD2; cdr3_length: 17; clone_size: once; j_call: TRBJ2-3; v_call: TRBV19
cdr3_aa: CASTTGGDSPLHF; cdr3_nt: TGTGCCAGCACAACAGGGGGCGATTCACCCCTCCACTTT; d_call: TRBD1; cdr3_length: 13; clone_size: few; j_call: TRBJ1-6; v_call: TRBV12-3/TRBV12-4
cdr3_aa: CASSRPNTREETQYF; cdr3_nt: TGTGCCAGCAGCCGACCTAATACCCGGGAAGAGACCCAGTACTTC; d_call: -; cdr3_length: 15; clone_size: few; j_call: TRBJ2-5; v_call: TRBV11-2
cdr3_aa: CSVVGQTVTWTDTQYF; cdr3_nt: TGCAGCGTGGTGGGTCAGACAGTAACGTGGACAGATACGCAGTATTTT; d_call: -; cdr3_length: 16; clone_size: once; j_call: TRBJ2-3; v_call: TRBV29-1
cdr3_aa: CASSADRGRAVYEQYF; cdr3_nt: TGTGCCAGCAGTGCCGACAGGGGGCGTGCGGTCTACGAGCAGTACTTC; d_call: TRBD1; cdr3_length: 16; clone_size: -; j_call: TRBJ2-7; v_call: TRBV2
cdr3_aa: CASSLPGETQYF; cdr3_nt: TGTGCCAGCAGCTTACCGGGAGAGACCCAGTACTTC; d_call: -; cdr3_length: 12; clone_size: -; j_call: TRBJ2-5; v_call: TRBV7-2
cdr3_aa: CASSKGLDVPDTQYF; cdr3_nt: TGTGCCAGCAGCAAGGGACTAGACGTTCCAGATACGCAGTATTTT; d_call: -; cdr3_length: 15; clone_size: -; j_call: TRBJ2-3; v_call: TRBV21-1
cdr3_aa: CASSRTSGGPYEQYF; cdr3_nt: TGTGCCAGCAGTCGGACTAGCGGGGGACCCTACGAGCAGTACTTC; d_call: TRBD2; cdr3_length: 15; clone_size: -; j_call: TRBJ2-7; v_call: TRBV27
cdr3_aa: CASSLVGTGGDEQYF; cdr3_nt: TGTGCCAGCAGCTTAGTTGGGACAGGGGGTGATGAGCAGTACTTC; d_call: TRBD1; cdr3_length: 15; clone_size: -; j_call: TRBJ2-7; v_call: TRBV11-2
cdr3_aa: CASTEARTDHYGYTF; cdr3_nt: TGTGCCAGCACAGAGGCCCGGACAGATCACTATGGCTACACCTTC; d_call: -; cdr3_length: 15; clone_size: -; j_call: TRBJ1-2; v_call: TRBV28
cdr3_aa: CATGQGVNEKLFF; cdr3_nt: TGTGCCACGGGACAGGGGGTTAATGAAAAACTGTTTTTT; d_call: TRBD1; cdr3_length: 13; clone_size: few; j_call: TRBJ1-4; v_call: TRBV6-6
cdr3_aa: CAVRQGGSTGELFF; cdr3_nt: TGCGCCGTCCGACAGGGGGGGAGCACCGGGGAGCTGTTTTTT; d_call: TRBD1; cdr3_length: 14; clone_size: -; j_call: TRBJ2-2; v_call: TRBV10-2
cdr3_aa: CASSQGGGDTYEQYF; cdr3_nt: TGTGCCAGCAGCCAAGGCGGGGGCGATACCTACGAGCAGTACTTC; d_call: -; cdr3_length: 15; clone_size: -; j_call: TRBJ2-7; v_call: TRBV3-1/TRBV3-2
cdr3_aa: CASSTRTSFGETQYF; cdr3_nt: TGTGCCAGCAGTACCAGGACTAGTTTTGGAGAGACCCAGTACTTC; d_call: TRBD2; cdr3_length: 15; clone_size: once; j_call: TRBJ2-5; v_call: TRBV27
cdr3_aa: CASSSQGGVGEQFF; cdr3_nt: TGTGCCAGCAGCTCTCAGGGGGGAGTAGGTGAGCAGTTCTTC; d_call: -; cdr3_length: 14; clone_size: -; j_call: TRBJ2-1; v_call: TRBV7-2
cdr3_aa: CASSPGLTVDNYGYTF; cdr3_nt: TGTGCCAGCTCGCCGGGCCTGACAGTTGATAACTATGGCTACACCTTC; d_call: -; cdr3_length: 16; clone_size: -; j_call: TRBJ1-2; v_call: TRBV18
cdr3_aa: CASSPDRTDEKLFF; cdr3_nt: TGTGCCAGCTCACCCGACAGGACTGATGAAAAACTGTTTTTT; d_call: -; cdr3_length: 14; clone_size: -; j_call: TRBJ1-4; v_call: TRBV18
cdr3_aa: CASSDLRNYGYTF; cdr3_nt: TGTGCCAGCAGTGATCTCAGGAACTATGGCTACACCTTC; d_call: -; cdr3_length: 13; clone_size: -; j_call: TRBJ1-2; v_call: TRBV6-1
cdr3_aa: CARSGEGGGQPQHF; cdr3_nt: TGTGCCCGCAGCGGAGAGGGGGGGGGACAGCCCCAGCATTTT; d_call: -; cdr3_length: 14; clone_size: -; j_call: TRBJ1-5; v_call: TRBV9
cdr3_aa: CASSFTPAGTKSPYEQYF; cdr3_nt: TGTGCCAGCAGCTTCACCCCAGCCGGGACTAAGTCGCCCTACGAGCAGTACTTC; d_call: TRBD2; cdr3_length: 18; clone_size: -; j_call: TRBJ2-7; v_call: TRBV7-8
cdr3_aa: CASSLQGREGEKLFF; cdr3_nt: TGTGCCAGCAGTTTACAGGGGAGGGAGGGTGAAAAACTGTTTTTT; d_call: -; cdr3_length: 15; clone_size: -; j_call: TRBJ1-4; v_call: TRBV28
cdr3_aa: CASSLGQVGTDTQYF; cdr3_nt: TGTGCCAGCAGCCTCGGACAGGTGGGCACAGATACGCAGTATTTT; d_call: TRBD1; cdr3_length: 15; clone_size: -; j_call: TRBJ2-3; v_call: TRBV7-2
cdr3_aa: CASSITAGNTIYF; cdr3_nt: TGTGCCAGTAGTATTACGGCTGGAAACACCATATATTTT; d_call: -; cdr3_length: 13; clone_size: -; j_call: TRBJ1-3; v_call: TRBV19
cdr3_aa: CASRGTGVTGELFF; cdr3_nt: TGTGCCAGTAGGGGGACAGGGGTAACCGGGGAGCTGTTTTTT; d_call: TRBD1; cdr3_length: 14; clone_size: -; j_call: TRBJ2-2; v_call: TRBV19
cdr3_aa: CASSPVAGTGHNEQFF; cdr3_nt: TGTGCCAGCAGCCCGGTCGCCGGGACAGGGCACAATGAGCAGTTCTTC; d_call: TRBD1; cdr3_length: 16; clone_size: -; j_call: TRBJ2-1; v_call: TRBV5-6
cdr3_aa: CASSRDFASYNEQFF; cdr3_nt: TGCGCCAGCAGCCGGGACTTTGCTTCCTACAATGAGCAGTTCTTC; d_call: -; cdr3_length: 15; clone_size: -; j_call: TRBJ2-1; v_call: TRBV5-1
cdr3_aa: CASSLAGTGGSYEQYF; cdr3_nt: TGTGCCAGCAGCTTGGCGGGGACAGGGGGTTCCTACGAGCAGTACTTC; d_call: TRBD1; cdr3_length: 16; clone_size: few; j_call: TRBJ2-7; v_call: TRBV5-6
cdr3_aa: CASSQGDRAPDTQYF; cdr3_nt: TGCGCCAGCAGTCAAGGGGACAGGGCCCCAGATACGCAGTATTTT; d_call: TRBD1; cdr3_length: 15; clone_size: -; j_call: TRBJ2-3; v_call: TRBV23-1
cdr3_aa: CASSFLRNEQFF; cdr3_nt: TGTGCCAGCAGTTTTCTGCGGAATGAGCAGTTCTTC; d_call: -; cdr3_length: 12; clone_size: -; j_call: TRBJ2-1; v_call: TRBV12-3/TRBV12-4
cdr3_aa: CASSQGAASYEQYF; cdr3_nt: TGCGCCAGCAGCCAAGGAGCGGCAAGCTACGAGCAGTACTTC; d_call: -; cdr3_length: 14; clone_size: few; j_call: TRBJ2-7; v_call: TRBV4-3
cdr3_aa: CASSLGGQDTGELFF; cdr3_nt: TGTGCCAGCAGCTTGGGTGGGCAGGACACCGGGGAGCTGTTTTTT; d_call: -; cdr3_length: 15; clone_size: -; j_call: TRBJ2-2; v_call: TRBV5-4
cdr3_aa: CASSLGVTSEAFF; cdr3_nt: TGCGCCAGCAGCTTGGGGGTTACTAGTGAAGCTTTCTTT; d_call: -; cdr3_length: 13; clone_size: -; j_call: TRBJ1-1; v_call: TRBV5-1
cdr3_aa: CASSKQAGGTETQYF; cdr3_nt: TGTGCCAGCAGCAAACAAGCGGGAGGAACAGAGACCCAGTACTTC; d_call: TRBD2; cdr3_length: 15; clone_size: -; j_call: TRBJ2-5; v_call: TRBV7-3
cdr3_aa: CASLTGTANEKLFF; cdr3_nt: TGTGCCTCCCTAACCGGGACAGCCAATGAAAAACTGTTTTTT; d_call: TRBD1; cdr3_length: 14; clone_size: -; j_call: TRBJ1-4; v_call: TRBV6-5
cdr3_aa: CASSPRFAGGTDTQYF; cdr3_nt: TGTGCCAGCAGTCCCCGGTTTGCGGGAGGCACAGATACGCAGTATTTT; d_call: TRBD2; cdr3_length: 16; clone_size: -; j_call: TRBJ2-3; v_call: TRBV2
cdr3_aa: CASSLAPGQGQETQYF; cdr3_nt: TGCGCCAGCAGCTTGGCCCCTGGACAGGGGCAAGAGACCCAGTACTTC; d_call: TRBD1; cdr3_length: 16; clone_size: -; j_call: TRBJ2-5; v_call: TRBV5-1
cdr3_aa: CASSASGTGTREQYF; cdr3_nt: TGCGCCAGCAGCGCATCCGGGACAGGGACGCGGGAGCAGTACTTC; d_call: TRBD1; cdr3_length: 15; clone_size: -; j_call: TRBJ2-7; v_call: TRBV5-1
cdr3_aa: CASSREVLAKNIQYF; cdr3_nt: TGTGCCAGCTCACGGGAGGTTTTAGCCAAAAACATTCAGTACTTC; d_call: -; cdr3_length: 15; clone_size: -; j_call: TRBJ2-4; v_call: TRBV18
cdr3_aa: CASSYSGLAGIYNEQFF; cdr3_nt: TGTGCCAGCAGTTACTCTGGGCTAGCGGGAATATACAATGAGCAGTTCTTC; d_call: TRBD2; cdr3_length: 17; clone_size: -; j_call: TRBJ2-1; v_call: TRBV6-2/TRBV6-3
cdr3_aa: CASSFSLYEQYF; cdr3_nt: TGTGCCAGCAGCTTCTCCCTCTACGAGCAGTACTTC; d_call: -; cdr3_length: 12; clone_size: -; j_call: TRBJ2-7; v_call: TRBV11-2
cdr3_aa: CASSLGAPSSYNEQFF; cdr3_nt: TGTGCCAGCAGCTTGGGGGCCCCAAGCTCCTACAATGAGCAGTTCTTC; d_call: -; cdr3_length: 16; clone_size: -; j_call: TRBJ2-1; v_call: TRBV5-4
cdr3_aa: CASSAEDRGHEQYF; cdr3_nt: TGTGCCAGCAGCGCCGAAGACAGGGGGCACGAGCAGTACTTC; d_call: TRBD1; cdr3_length: 14; clone_size: -; j_call: TRBJ2-7; v_call: TRBV9
cdr3_aa: CASTPTHNEQFF; cdr3_nt: TGTGCCAGCACCCCAACACACAATGAGCAGTTCTTC; d_call: -; cdr3_length: 12; clone_size: -; j_call: TRBJ2-1; v_call: TRBV12-3/TRBV12-4
cdr3_aa: CASSLEVAAGEQYF; cdr3_nt: TGTGCCAGCAGCTTGGAGGTAGCGGCGGGGGAGCAGTACTTC; d_call: -; cdr3_length: 14; clone_size: -; j_call: TRBJ2-7; v_call: TRBV7-2
cdr3_aa: CAIRQGSGPLHF; cdr3_nt: TGTGCCATCAGACAGGGGAGCGGTCCCCTCCACTTT; d_call: TRBD1; cdr3_length: 12; clone_size: -; j_call: TRBJ1-6; v_call: TRBV28
cdr3_aa: CASSEYRGRTGELFF; cdr3_nt: TGTGCCAGCAGCGAATACAGGGGGAGGACCGGGGAGCTGTTTTTT; d_call: TRBD1; cdr3_length: 15; clone_size: -; j_call: TRBJ2-2; v_call: TRBV9